This T cell receptor beta chain was sequenced for a study of cytomegalovirus exposure and HLA in healthy donors. Primers included in the PCR were 60 Vbeta and 13 Jbeta primers. Method: immunoSEQ multiplex PCR; TCRdb's copy keeps in-frame clones and lacks some. The sample includes more than 110,000 clones, 60% to 85% of them seen just once. With respect to this clone: Its antigen is unidentified.

This CDR3 contains 15 residues. Germline V gene sequence: CDR1 KGHSH, CDR2 LQKENI. After removal of 3 bases from V and 4 bases from J, the junction contained 5 bases not matched to a gene. Study-wide results and caveats: Cytomegalovirus status was reportedly diagnosed by the classifier with high sensitivity and specificity.

The TCR sequence derives from a male donor in good health and CMV-seronegative. This chain connects TRBV18 to TRBJ1-4, with TRBD1 identical over 7 bases. Sequenced input: PBMCs. The CDR3 DNA is TGTGCCAGCTCACCTCGACAGGGAGATAATGAAAAACTGTTTTTT. Translating it yields CASSPRQGDNEKLFF.